This T cell receptor beta chain was captured by sequencing in a study of CD8+CD57+ T cells in acquired aplastic anemia. Looking at the study overall: Healthy donors had, on average, roughly 9.8 million reads for their CD4+ cells.

Template material for TCR beta VDJ and CDR3 profiling consisted of genomic DNA. TCRdb re-analysed the reads in MiXCR, keeping a single row per CDR3 protein. The repertoire consists of around 180,000 distinct CDR3 sequences, with 55% to 80% occurring once and the leading ten covering over 40%. As concerns this clonotype: The conserved closing phenylalanine or tryptophan is absent in this CDR3, likely reflecting a read error.

The CDR3 runs 16 residues. V lost 0 bases, J lost 7 bases, and 8 bases stayed unmatched. CDR1 is LGHDT, CDR2 YNNKEL, per germline (reference sequence). The source of this sequence is a human donor in good health. Specimen: sorted CD4+, CD8+, or CD8+CD57+ T cells (not recorded which) from PBMCs. The V call is TRBV3-1, the J call TRBJ2-1, with 8 positions matching TRBD2. CDR3 sequence (DNA): TGTGCCAGCAGCCAAGATCCTGGTAGCGGGGCGAATGAGCAGTTCCTC. It codes for CASSQDPGSGANEQFL.